These 10 T cell receptor beta chains originate from one sample sequenced in a study of blood T cells in healthy people across ages. For the second PCR, which ran for 7 to 11 cycles, a sample-barcoded 5' primer and a J-beta primer mix were used. Using its own MiXCR run on the 5' RACE reads, TCRdb lists one record per CDR3 protein. The sample contains approximately 800,000 distinct CDR3 sequences, roughly 56% of which appear only once. The sequenced sample consisted of blood. These receptors were taken from a man aged 35-49 years in good health.

V gene TRBV14 combines with J gene TRBJ2-2; D not certain. Germline V gene sequence: CDR1 SGHDN, CDR2 FVKESK. The V and J ends lost 1 base and 0 bases respectively, with 6 bases between them. CDR3 length: 15 residues. CDR3 sequence (DNA): TGTGCCAGCAGCCAAGTTCGGGCGAACACCGGGGAGCTGTTTTTT. Protein: CASSQVRANTGELFF.

V and J are TRBV12-3 or TRBV12-4 and TRBJ2-5, with TRBD1 matching over 8 bases. The V segment lost 6 bases and the J segment 5 bases; nucleotides outside the gene matches: 5. This CDR3 region has 13 residues. CDR3 coding DNA: TGTGCCAGCAGGAGACAGGGGTTGGAGACCCAGTACTTC. Translating gives CASRRQGLETQYF.

This chain uses TRBV4-2 with TRBJ2-3; 10 nucleotides line up with TRBD1. CDR3 length equals 16 residues. Germline CDR1 reads LGHNA; CDR2 reads YNFKEQ. With V trimmed by 3 bases and J by 3 bases, 6 bases remained unmatched. In nucleotides, the CDR3 is TGTGCCAGCAGCCAGCGGAGGGGACAGGGGACAGATACGCAGTATTTT. Its protein product is CASSQRRGQGTDTQYF.

This clonotype has more than one count but fewer than ten. The rearrangement uses TRBV12-3 or TRBV12-4 and TRBJ2-7; TRBD2 matches 15 bases. This CDR3 has 15 residues. Trimming removed 5 bases from V and 7 bases from J; junction bases left unmatched: 6. CDR3 in amino acids: CASSLGLAGGPEQYF. CDR3 nucleotides: TGTGCCAGCAGTCTCGGACTAGCGGGAGGGCCAGAGCAGTACTTC.

The gene calls are TRBV24-1 and TRBJ2-3; TRBD1 matches at 7 bases. This CDR3 has 14 amino acids. Germline trimming cut 5 bases from V and 4 bases from J; bases unmatched to any gene: 5. Germline loops: CDR1 KGHDR, CDR2 SFDVKD. DNA for the CDR3: TGTGCCACCAGTGCTAGGGGGCTGGCAGATACGCAGTATTTT. The encoded protein is CATSARGLADTQYF.

This clonotype was detected only a few times. DNA of the CDR3: TGCGCCAGCAGCCTTAAAGCTCGGGGGACTAATGAAAAACTGTTTTTT. Translation: CASSLKARGTNEKLFF. The chain has TRBV4-3 and TRBJ1-4, with D perhaps matching TRBD1 (5 bases). This CDR3 contains 16 residues. V lost 4 bases, J lost 2 bases, and 14 bases lay in between. Per the germline V gene, CDR1 is LGHNA and CDR2 is YSLEER.

Notes on this clonotype: Relative to the germline gene, one junction end is altered; a read error may explain this. The chain carries TRBV4-1 and TRBJ2-4; the match to TRBD2 covers 7 bases. The germline CDR1 and CDR2 sequences are MGHRA and YSYEKL. This CDR3 has 20 residues. The CDR3 DNA is TGCTCCAGCAGCCAAGTGCTGCTAGCGGCGTTAGTACTAGCCAAAAACATTCAGTACTTC. This codes for CSSSQVLLAALVLAKNIQYF.

This clonotype has a handful of counts. The V gene is TRBV4-1, the J gene TRBJ2-1; TRBD2 matches at 7 bases. The germline V gene has CDR1 MGHRA and CDR2 YSYEKL. The ends lost 4 bases at V and 4 bases at J; junction bases unmatched: 4. The CDR3 contains 14 residues. CDR3 amino acids: CASSPGLVYNEQFF. CDR3 DNA: TGCGCCAGCAGCCCCGGACTAGTATACAATGAGCAGTTCTTC.

The chain recombines TRBV7-2 with TRBJ2-1; 11 positions agree with TRBD1. Trimming cost V 5 bases and J 7 bases; bases outside gene matches: 19. Germline CDR1 SGHTA, CDR2 FQGNSA. CDR3 length equals 19 residues. The CDR3 DNA reads as TGTGCCAGCAGCATAGGGGCGGACAGGGGGCCTCTTTTGGGTAATGAGCAGTTCTTC. This translates into CASSIGADRGPLLGNEQFF.

CDR3 region: CASSLDWQGYGYTF. CDR3 sequence (DNA): TGTGCCAGCAGCTTAGATTGGCAGGGGTATGGCTACACCTTC. The chain has TRBV11-3 and TRBJ1-2; TRBD1 is a possible D gene (6 bases). Trimming took off 0 bases at V and 5 bases at J, with 10 bases between the two ends. Germline CDR1 reads SGHNT; CDR2 reads YENEEA. This CDR3 has 14 residues. Together with reference TRBV11-3 and TRBJ1-2, the CDR3 gives the full variable domain: EAGVVQSPRYKIIEKKQPVAFWCNPISGHNTLYWYLQNLGQGPELLIRYENEEAVDDSQLPKDRFSAERLKGVDSTLKIQPAELGDSAVYLCASSLDWQGYGYTFGSGTRLTVV.